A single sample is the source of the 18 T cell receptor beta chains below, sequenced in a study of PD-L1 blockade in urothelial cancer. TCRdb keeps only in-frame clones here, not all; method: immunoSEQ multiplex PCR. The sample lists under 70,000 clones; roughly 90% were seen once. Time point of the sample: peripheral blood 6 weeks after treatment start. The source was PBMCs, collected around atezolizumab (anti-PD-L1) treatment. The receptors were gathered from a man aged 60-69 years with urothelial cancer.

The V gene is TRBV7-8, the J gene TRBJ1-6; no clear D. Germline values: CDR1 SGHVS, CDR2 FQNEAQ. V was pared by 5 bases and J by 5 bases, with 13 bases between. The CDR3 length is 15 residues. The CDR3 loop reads CASSQRSINNSPLHF. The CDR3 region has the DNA TGTGCCAGCAGCCAGAGGTCAATAAATAATTCACCCCTCCACTTT. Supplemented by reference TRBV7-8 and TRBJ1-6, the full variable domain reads GAGVSQSPRYKVAKRGQDVALRCDPISGHVSLFWYQQALGQGPEFLTYFQNEAQLDKSGLPSDRFFAERPEGSVSTLKIQRTQQEDSAVYLCASSQRSINNSPLHFGNGTRLTVT.

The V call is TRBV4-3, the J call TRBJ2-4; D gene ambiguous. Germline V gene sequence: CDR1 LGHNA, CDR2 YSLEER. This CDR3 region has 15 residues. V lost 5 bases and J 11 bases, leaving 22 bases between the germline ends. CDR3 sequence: CASSNDIYPVRLQYF. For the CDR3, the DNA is TGCGCCAGCAGCAATGACATATACCCCGTAAGGCTTCAGTACTTC.

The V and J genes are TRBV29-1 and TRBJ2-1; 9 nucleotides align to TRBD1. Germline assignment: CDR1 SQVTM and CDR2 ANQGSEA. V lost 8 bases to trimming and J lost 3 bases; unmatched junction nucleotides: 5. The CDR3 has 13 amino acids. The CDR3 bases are TGCAGCTTAGGACAGGGGAGCTACAATGAGCAGTTCTTC. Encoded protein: CSLGQGSYNEQFF.

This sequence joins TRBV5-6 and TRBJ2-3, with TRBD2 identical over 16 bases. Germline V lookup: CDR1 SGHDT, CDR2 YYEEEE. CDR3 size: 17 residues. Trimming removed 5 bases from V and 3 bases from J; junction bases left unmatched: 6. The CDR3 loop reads CASSSPGLAGGTDTQYF. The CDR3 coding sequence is TGTGCCAGCAGTTCCCCGGGACTAGCGGGGGGGACAGATACGCAGTATTTT. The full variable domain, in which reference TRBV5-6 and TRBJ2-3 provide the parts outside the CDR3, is DAGVTQSPTHLIKTRGQQVTLRCSPKSGHDTVSWYQQALGQGPQFIFQYYEEEERQRGNFPDRFSGHQFPNYSSELNVNALLLGDSALYLCASSSPGLAGGTDTQYFGPGTRLTVL.

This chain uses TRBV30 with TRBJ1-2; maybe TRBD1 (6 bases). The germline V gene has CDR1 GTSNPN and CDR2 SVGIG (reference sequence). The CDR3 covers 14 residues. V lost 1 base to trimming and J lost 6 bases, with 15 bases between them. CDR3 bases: TGTGCCTGGAGTGCCTCACGGGGGGCGAATGGCTACACCTTC. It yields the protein CAWSASRGANGYTF.

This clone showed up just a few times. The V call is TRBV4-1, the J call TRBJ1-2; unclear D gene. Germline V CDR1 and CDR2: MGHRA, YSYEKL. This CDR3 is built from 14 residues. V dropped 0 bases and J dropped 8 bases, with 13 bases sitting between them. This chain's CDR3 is CASSQDWRVGGYTF. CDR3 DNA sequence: TGCGCCAGCAGCCAAGATTGGAGGGTCGGGGGCTACACCTTC.

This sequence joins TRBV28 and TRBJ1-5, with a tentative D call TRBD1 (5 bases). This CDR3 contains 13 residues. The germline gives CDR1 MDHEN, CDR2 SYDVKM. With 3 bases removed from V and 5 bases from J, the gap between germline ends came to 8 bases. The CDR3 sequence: CASSFGGYQPQHF. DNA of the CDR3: TGTGCCAGCAGTTTCGGGGGGTATCAGCCCCAGCATTTT.

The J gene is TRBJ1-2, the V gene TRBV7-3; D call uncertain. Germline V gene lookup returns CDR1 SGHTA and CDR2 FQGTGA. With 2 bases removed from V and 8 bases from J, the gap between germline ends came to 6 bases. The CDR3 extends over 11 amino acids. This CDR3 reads CASSLEEGYTF. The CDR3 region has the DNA TGTGCCAGCAGCTTAGAGGAGGGCTACACCTTC.

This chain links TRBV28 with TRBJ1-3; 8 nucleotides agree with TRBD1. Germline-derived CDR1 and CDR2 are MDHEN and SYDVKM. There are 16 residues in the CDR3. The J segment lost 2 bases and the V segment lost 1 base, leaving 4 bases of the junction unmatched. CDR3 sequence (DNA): TGTGCCAGCAGTTTATTCGGGACAGGTACTGGAAACACCATATATTTT. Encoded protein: CASSLFGTGTGNTIYF.

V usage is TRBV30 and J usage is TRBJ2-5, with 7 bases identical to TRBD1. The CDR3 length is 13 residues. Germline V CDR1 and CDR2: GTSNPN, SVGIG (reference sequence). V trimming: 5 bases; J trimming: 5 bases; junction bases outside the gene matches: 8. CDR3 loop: CAWSGGAWETQYF. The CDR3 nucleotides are TGTGCCTGGTCAGGGGGAGCGTGGGAGACCCAGTACTTC.

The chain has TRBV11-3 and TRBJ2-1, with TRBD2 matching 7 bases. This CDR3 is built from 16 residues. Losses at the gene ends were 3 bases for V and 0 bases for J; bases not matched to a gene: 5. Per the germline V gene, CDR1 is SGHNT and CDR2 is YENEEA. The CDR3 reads CASSFGGSSSYNEQFF. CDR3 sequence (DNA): TGTGCCAGCAGCTTCGGGGGGTCGAGCTCCTACAATGAGCAGTTCTTC. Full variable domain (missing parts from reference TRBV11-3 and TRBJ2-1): EAGVVQSPRYKIIEKKQPVAFWCNPISGHNTLYWYLQNLGQGPELLIRYENEEAVDDSQLPKDRFSAERLKGVDSTLKIQPAELGDSAVYLCASSFGGSSSYNEQFFGPGTRLTVL.

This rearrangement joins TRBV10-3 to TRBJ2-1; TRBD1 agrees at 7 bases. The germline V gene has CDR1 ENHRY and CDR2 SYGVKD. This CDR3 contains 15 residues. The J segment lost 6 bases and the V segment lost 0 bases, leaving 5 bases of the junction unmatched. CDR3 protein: CAISESKGAGNEQFF. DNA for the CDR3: TGTGCCATCAGTGAGTCGAAGGGGGCCGGCAATGAGCAGTTCTTC.

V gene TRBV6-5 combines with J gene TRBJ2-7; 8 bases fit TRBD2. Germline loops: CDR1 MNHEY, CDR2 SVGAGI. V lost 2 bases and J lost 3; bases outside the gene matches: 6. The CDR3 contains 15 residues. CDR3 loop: CASSYAAGGVYEQYF. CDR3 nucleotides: TGTGCCAGCAGTTACGCGGCCGGGGGGGTCTACGAGCAGTACTTC.

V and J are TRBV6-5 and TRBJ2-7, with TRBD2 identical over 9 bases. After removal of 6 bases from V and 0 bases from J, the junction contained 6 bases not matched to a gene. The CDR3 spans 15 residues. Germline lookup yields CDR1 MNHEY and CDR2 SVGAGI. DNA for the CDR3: TGTGCCAGCAGCACCTATAGCGGGAGCTCCTACGAGCAGTACTTC. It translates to CASSTYSGSSYEQYF.

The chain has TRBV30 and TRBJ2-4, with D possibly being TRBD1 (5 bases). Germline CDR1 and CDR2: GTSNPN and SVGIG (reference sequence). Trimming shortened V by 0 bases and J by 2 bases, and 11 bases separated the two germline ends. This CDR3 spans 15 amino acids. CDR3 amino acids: CAWSVGVRSKNIQYF. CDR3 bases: TGTGCCTGGAGTGTAGGGGTCAGATCCAAAAACATTCAGTACTTC. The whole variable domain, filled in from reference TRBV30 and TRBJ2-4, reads SQTIHQWPATLVQPVGSPLSLECTVEGTSNPNLYWYRQAAGRGLQLLFYSVGIGQISSEVPQNLSASRPQDRQFILSSKKLLLSDSGFYLCAWSVGVRSKNIQYFGAGTRLSVL.

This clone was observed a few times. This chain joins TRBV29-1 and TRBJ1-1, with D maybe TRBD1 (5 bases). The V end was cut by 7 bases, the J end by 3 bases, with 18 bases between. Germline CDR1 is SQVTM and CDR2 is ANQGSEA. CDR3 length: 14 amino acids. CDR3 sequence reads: CSAKVWGTDTEAFF. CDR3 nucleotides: TGCAGCGCAAAGGTCTGGGGCACAGACACTGAAGCTTTCTTT.

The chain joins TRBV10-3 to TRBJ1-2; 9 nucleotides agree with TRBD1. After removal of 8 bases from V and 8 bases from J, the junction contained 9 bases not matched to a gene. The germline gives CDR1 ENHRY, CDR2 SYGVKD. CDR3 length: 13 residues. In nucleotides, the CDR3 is TGTGCCATCGGATCCGGGACAGGGAGCGGCTACACCTTC. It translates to CAIGSGTGSGYTF.

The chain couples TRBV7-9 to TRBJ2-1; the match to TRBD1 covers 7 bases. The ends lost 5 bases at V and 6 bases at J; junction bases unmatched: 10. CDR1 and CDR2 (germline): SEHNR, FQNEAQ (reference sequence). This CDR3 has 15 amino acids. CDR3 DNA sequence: TGTGCCAGCAGCCCTACCCCGGACAGGCGCAATGAGCAGTTCTTC. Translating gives CASSPTPDRRNEQFF.